The sequence of this T cell receptor beta chain was determined in a study of STAT5B mutations in CD4+ large granular lymphocyte leukemia. Looked up from germline, CDR1 is LGHNA and CDR2 is YNFKEQ. V lost 4 bases, J lost 5 bases, and 17 bases lay in between. The CDR3 is 16 amino acids. Generated by immunoSEQ multiplex PCR, the TCRdb table keeps only in-frame clones and is missing some. The sample carries roughly 48,000 clones, about 70% recorded once. As for this clone: Its target is unknown.

Buffy coats from healthy blood donors served as controls. Points from the study as a whole: CD4-sorted patient repertoires seemed more clonal than healthy CD4+ repertoires. Compared with healthy controls (2/35), patient top clones favored TRBV06 (8/27).

The genes are TRBV4-2 and TRBJ1-4, with D perhaps TRBD1 (5 bases). The specimen was CD4+ T cells from blood buffy coats. The sequence came from a human donor in good health. In DNA form, the CDR3 reads TGTGCCAGCAGCCCTCAGGGCAGCACCGAGAATGAAAAACTGTTTTTT. Its translation is CASSPQGSTENEKLFF.